A single sample is the source of the 32 T cell receptor beta chains below, sequenced in a study of patients and donors after allogeneic stem cell transplantation. One entry per CDR3 protein, called by TCRdb with MiXCR from the RT-PCR reads. The sample records about 74,000 distinct CDR3 sequences, approximately 26% being singletons. Sequenced sample: blood, either unsorted or a sorted T cell fraction (not recorded which). Receptors originate from a human donor who was either an allogeneic HSCT recipient or a stem cell or donor lymphocyte infusion donor (not recorded which). It is not recorded whose cells these are; they may come from a transplant donor.

This clonotype was recorded a few times. The chain has TRBV6-2 or TRBV6-3 and TRBJ2-7; 8 bases are a match to TRBD2. The V segment lost 10 bases and the J segment 4 bases; nucleotides outside the gene matches: 9. This CDR3 has 13 amino acids. Germline V lookup: CDR1 MNHEY, CDR2 SVGEGT. CDR3: CATQPGLVYEQYF. The CDR3 DNA reads as TGTGCCACTCAGCCGGGACTAGTTTACGAGCAGTACTTC.

The J gene is TRBJ2-1, the V gene TRBV4-2; D is perhaps TRBD1 or TRBD2 (7 bases each). Germline CDR1 LGHNA, CDR2 YNFKEQ. This CDR3 is 14 amino acids long. The V gene lost 3 bases and the J gene lost 13 bases, with 19 bases spanning the gap. The CDR3 protein is CASSQGERDSGQFF. CDR3 nucleotide sequence: TGTGCCAGCAGCCAGGGGGAGCGGGACAGCGGACAGTTCTTC.

This chain uses TRBV24-1 with TRBJ2-1; 10 bases are shared with TRBD2. The CDR3 length is 17 residues. Germline assignment: CDR1 KGHDR and CDR2 SFDVKD. Trimming cost V 4 bases and J 0 bases; bases outside gene matches: 5. This CDR3 reads CATSEPSSGSSYNEQFF. CDR3 coding DNA: TGTGCCACCAGTGAACCATCTAGCGGGAGCTCCTACAATGAGCAGTTCTTC.

This chain links TRBV7-2 with TRBJ2-2; 9 bases are a match to TRBD2. The CDR3 sequence is 18 residues long. Germline CDR1 reads SGHTA; CDR2 reads FQGNSA. V dropped 1 base and J dropped 0; count of bases not matched to a gene: 6. CDR3 loop: CASSLGGLAGTNTGELFF. CDR3 DNA: TGTGCCAGCAGCTTAGGTGGGCTAGCGGGGACGAACACCGGGGAGCTGTTTTTT.

The chain recombines TRBV10-3 with TRBJ2-5; 7 bases are a match to TRBD1. Germline CDR1 ENHRY, CDR2 SYGVKD. CDR3 length: 15 residues. J gave up 1 base and V 3 bases, and 5 bases lay outside the gene matches. CDR3 residues: CAISDGTDAQETQYF. The CDR3 nucleotides read TGTGCCATCAGTGATGGGACAGATGCCCAAGAGACCCAGTACTTC.

V and J are TRBV9 and TRBJ2-1; 7 bases fit TRBD1. The germline V gene encodes CDR1 SGDLS and CDR2 YYNGEE. Unmatched junction bases numbered 14, after V lost 2 bases and J lost 3 bases. The CDR3 is 18 residues long. The CDR3 region is CASSVDPHARTGYNEQFF. As DNA, the CDR3 is TGTGCCAGCAGCGTGGACCCTCACGCGCGGACAGGCTACAATGAGCAGTTCTTC.

The CDR3 is CASSLPGQAWFF. The CDR3 bases are TGTGCCAGCAGCTTACCTGGACAAGCTTGGTTCTTC. The gene calls are TRBV7-9 and TRBJ2-1; tentatively, D is TRBD1 (5 bases). The CDR3 has 12 amino acids. Trimming took 2 bases from V and 15 from J, leaving 14 bases between them. From germline, CDR1 is SEHNR and CDR2 FQNEAQ (reference sequence).

The rearrangement joins TRBV3-1 to TRBJ2-1; no clear D. The CDR3 covers 14 residues. V shed 4 bases and J shed 6 bases, with 13 bases lying between them. CDR1 is LGHDT, CDR2 YNNKEL, per germline (reference sequence). In nucleotides, the CDR3 is TGTGCCAGCAGCCCAAACCTGGGCTCCAATGAGCAGTTCTTC. Translation: CASSPNLGSNEQFF.

The gene calls are TRBV5-1 and TRBJ2-5; no reliable D call. CDR1 and CDR2 (germline): SGHRS, YFSETQ. Trimming left V 2 bases short and J 2 bases short, with 4 bases between. The CDR3 spans 12 residues. CDR3 residues: CASSLAQETQYF. The CDR3 coding sequence is TGCGCCAGCAGCTTAGCACAAGAGACCCAGTACTTC.

This chain joins TRBV6-2 or TRBV6-3 and TRBJ2-3; 13 bases line up with TRBD2. This CDR3 spans 16 amino acids. Looked up from germline, CDR1 is MNHEY and CDR2 is SVGEGT. Trimming at V came to 6 bases and at J to 4 bases, leaving 7 bases not matched to a gene. CDR3 nucleotide sequence: TGTGCCAGCAGCCGGACTAGCGGGGGAAGTGCAGATACGCAGTATTTT. Amino acids: CASSRTSGGSADTQYF.

This chain joins TRBV12-1 and TRBJ2-7; no DNA check was done on the table's D call, TRBD1. TRBV12-1 counts as a pseudogene. The CDR3 runs to 16 residues. DNA for the CDR3: TGTGTCAGCAGCTTAACCGGGACAGGGGGCTTCCACGAGCAGTACTTC. Protein product: CVSSLTGTGGFHEQYF.

The chain links TRBV5-1 to TRBJ2-1; tentatively, D is TRBD2 (5 bases). CDR1 and CDR2 (germline): SGHRS, YFSETQ. Trimming cost V 0 bases and J 6 bases, with 13 bases left between them. The CDR3 covers 15 residues. This CDR3 is CASSLDGVSLNEQFF. Written as DNA, the CDR3 is TGCGCCAGCAGCTTGGACGGGGTGAGTCTCAATGAGCAGTTCTTC.

This clonotype appeared once. This rearrangement joins TRBV27 to TRBJ2-3, with TRBD2 matching over 10 bases. The CDR3 length is 16 residues. The germline CDR1 and CDR2 sequences are MNHEY and SMNVEV (reference sequence). Trimming took 6 bases from V and 3 from J; bases not matched to a gene: 9. In DNA form, the CDR3 reads TGTGCCAGCAGCCTATTCATGGGACTAGCGACAGATACGCAGTATTTT. Its translation is CASSLFMGLATDTQYF.

The rearrangement uses TRBV6-6 and TRBJ2-1; 7 nucleotides line up with TRBD1. V lost 6 bases, J lost 1 base, and 6 bases stayed unmatched. The CDR3 has 15 residues. Germline lookup yields CDR1 MNHNY and CDR2 SVGAGI (reference sequence). CDR3 DNA sequence: TGTGCCAGCAGACGCCGGGACAGTTCCTACAATGAGCAGTTCTTC. This encodes CASRRRDSSYNEQFF.

The chain is built from TRBV2 and TRBJ1-1, with no clear D. The V end lost 4 bases, the J end lost 1 base, and 10 bases lay between the germline ends. The CDR3 has 14 amino acids. The germline V gene encodes CDR1 SNHLY and CDR2 FYNNEI. The chain's CDR3 is CASSVRGGNTEAFF. In DNA, the CDR3 is TGTGCCAGCAGTGTACGGGGAGGGAACACTGAAGCTTTCTTT.

V gene TRBV4-3 combines with J gene TRBJ2-1; maybe TRBD2 (5 bases). V lost 0 bases, J lost 4 bases, and 13 bases lay in between. CDR3 size: 16 residues. CDR1 is LGHNA and CDR2 is YSLEER in the germline V gene. In DNA form, the CDR3 reads TGCGCCAGCAGCCAAGATAGGTCTAGCACTTACAATGAGCAGTTCTTC. Its translation is CASSQDRSSTYNEQFF.

This clonotype occurred a few times. The V and J genes are TRBV20-1 and TRBJ1-5; D is perhaps TRBD1 (6 bases). Per the germline V gene, CDR1 is DFQATT and CDR2 is SNEGSKA (reference sequence). The V and J ends lost 2 bases and 6 bases respectively, with 11 bases between them. The CDR3 totals 13 residues. The CDR3 here is CSARTGTGQPQHF. Here the CDR3 DNA reads TGCAGTGCTAGAACAGGGACGGGTCAGCCCCAGCATTTT.

This chain connects TRBV10-3 to TRBJ1-2; D not certain. In germline, CDR1 is ENHRY, CDR2 SYGVKD. Trimming stripped 2 bases from V and 8 bases from J, with 15 bases between. The CDR3 contains 14 residues. The CDR3 coding sequence is TGTGCCATCAGTGAGGGTCGCCTCGGGCGCGGCTACACCTTC. Protein product: CAISEGRLGRGYTF.

This clonotype was counted between two and nine times. The chain recombines TRBV20-1 with TRBJ2-3, with no clear D. CDR3 length equals 14 residues. CDR1 DFQATT and CDR2 SNEGSKA come from the germline V gene (reference sequence). V was pared by 5 bases and J by 0 bases, with 12 bases between. CDR3: CSAPLISSTDTQYF. The CDR3 nucleotides are TGCAGTGCTCCCCTAATCAGTAGCACAGATACGCAGTATTTT.

The DNA of the CDR3 is TGTGCCAGCAGTCTCCGGATGAGTGGGGAGACCCAGTACTTC. Encoded protein: CASSLRMSGETQYF. The chain uses TRBV12-3 or TRBV12-4 and TRBJ2-5; D is unclear. The CDR3 has 14 residues. Trimming stripped 5 bases from V and 5 bases from J, with 15 bases between.

CDR3 residues: CASSPGGTGSLYGYTF. The CDR3 bases are TGTGCCAGCAGCCCAGGCGGAACAGGGTCTCTCTATGGCTACACCTTC. This chain connects TRBV7-2 to TRBJ1-2; perhaps TRBD1 as D (6 bases). V was cut by 5 bases and J by 4 bases, with 20 bases left in between. This CDR3 has 16 residues. The germline V gene encodes CDR1 SGHTA and CDR2 FQGNSA.

The table lists this clonotype with a count of one. The CDR3 sequence is CASSQDLPSLYQETQYF. For the CDR3, the DNA is TGCGCCAGCAGCCAAGATCTTCCCTCCCTGTACCAAGAGACCCAGTACTTC. The J gene is TRBJ2-5, the V gene TRBV4-3, with no clear D. The germline V gene has CDR1 LGHNA and CDR2 YSLEER. This CDR3 comprises 17 residues. Trimming pared 0 bases from V and 0 bases from J, leaving 14 bases between.

V gene TRBV9 combines with J gene TRBJ2-7; D is undetermined. CDR1 SGDLS and CDR2 YYNGEE come from the germline V gene. Trimming left V 1 base short and J 6 bases short, with 8 bases between. This CDR3 spans 12 amino acids. CDR3 sequence reads: CASSVNGGEQYF. In nucleotides, the CDR3 is TGTGCCAGCAGCGTAAACGGTGGCGAGCAGTACTTC. Filled out from reference TRBV9 and TRBJ2-7, the complete variable domain reads DSGVTQTPKHLITATGQRVTLRCSPRSGDLSVYWYQQSLDQGLQFLIQYYNGEERAKGNILERFSAQQFPDLHSELNLSSLELGDSALYFCASSVNGGEQYFGPGTRLTVT.

This clonotype has a handful of counts. The chain joins TRBV12-3 or TRBV12-4 to TRBJ1-5, with 9 bases that match TRBD1. CDR3 size: 17 residues. The junction had 12 bases not matched to a gene; V was cut back by 2 bases and J by 7 bases. The CDR3 loop reads CASSLRGGTGPGQPQHF. CDR3 nucleotide sequence: TGTGCCAGCAGTTTAAGGGGGGGGACAGGGCCAGGACAGCCCCAGCATTTT.

This clonotype has just a few counts. The chain joins TRBV10-3 to TRBJ1-3; no clear D gene. There are 11 residues in the CDR3. Germline loops: CDR1 ENHRY, CDR2 SYGVKD. V gave up 10 bases and J gave up 2 bases, with 6 bases separating them. CDR3 sequence: CATGPGNTIYF. The CDR3 DNA reads as TGTGCCACCGGTCCTGGAAACACCATATATTTT.

The chain has TRBV7-8 and TRBJ2-1, with 10 bases aligning to TRBD2. V lost 1 base, J lost 3 bases, and 6 bases stayed unmatched. CDR1 is SGHVS and CDR2 is FQNEAQ in the germline V gene. CDR3 length: 17 amino acids. CDR3 DNA: TGTGCCAGCAGCTTAGTAAGGCTAGCGGGGGTCTACAATGAGCAGTTCTTC. Translated: CASSLVRLAGVYNEQFF.

This rearrangement joins TRBV5-1 to TRBJ2-3; perhaps D is TRBD1 or TRBD2 (5 bases each). The germline V gene encodes CDR1 SGHRS and CDR2 YFSETQ. This CDR3 comprises 15 residues. The germline V and J ends were trimmed by 2 bases and 1 base, with 11 bases remaining between them. The DNA of the CDR3 is TGCGCCAGCAGCTTCCCGGGGCGAGGCACAGATACGCAGTATTTT. It yields the protein CASSFPGRGTDTQYF.

V and J are TRBV27 and TRBJ2-7; D is unclear. V dropped 0 bases and J dropped 4 bases, with 10 bases sitting between them. The CDR3 loop spans 14 amino acids. CDR1 is MNHEY, CDR2 SMNVEV, per germline (reference sequence). CDR3 bases: TGTGCCAGCAGTTTATCGATCGGGTTTTACGAGCAGTACTTC. Translating it yields CASSLSIGFYEQYF.

The chain is built from TRBV5-1 and TRBJ2-7, with D perhaps matching TRBD1 (5 bases). The germline CDR1 and CDR2 sequences are SGHRS and YFSETQ. V lost 6 bases and J 3 bases, leaving 13 bases between the germline ends. This CDR3 has 13 residues. In DNA form, the CDR3 reads TGCGCCAGCAAAGGGGTTGCCAGCTACGAGCAGTACTTC. Translated, it gives CASKGVASYEQYF.

This chain joins TRBV28 and TRBJ2-1; weak D call: TRBD2 (6 bases). The CDR3 is 17 residues long. Trimming took 4 bases from V and 0 from J, leaving 16 bases between them. In germline, CDR1 is MDHEN, CDR2 SYDVKM. CDR3 amino acids: CASSSPKAGHSYNEQFF. The CDR3, as DNA: TGTGCCAGCAGTTCCCCAAAAGCGGGCCACTCCTACAATGAGCAGTTCTTC.

The chain carries TRBV20-1 and TRBJ2-3; no clear D. The CDR3 is 13 residues long. V was shortened by 3 bases and J by 2 bases, with 9 bases between the two germline ends. Germline lookup yields CDR1 DFQATT and CDR2 SNEGSKA (reference sequence). The CDR3 DNA follows: TGCAGTGCTAGCTCTACCTTCACAGATACGCAGTATTTT. Translated, it gives CSASSTFTDTQYF.

J is TRBJ2-1 and V is TRBV24-1, with D possibly called TRBD1 or TRBD2 (6 bases each). This CDR3 spans 12 amino acids. CDR1 is KGHDR, CDR2 SFDVKD, per germline. Trimming removed 9 bases from V and 9 bases from J, with 14 bases in between. The CDR3 protein is CATLSGASEQFF. The CDR3, as DNA: TGTGCCACCCTCTCGGGGGCGTCTGAGCAGTTCTTC.